These 10 T cell receptor beta chains originate from one sample sequenced in a study of blood T cell repertoires in COVID-19. Only in-frame clones appear in the TCRdb table, and some are missing; sequencing was by immunoSEQ multiplex PCR. Seen here are tens of thousands of clones, 82% observed once, and the top ten hold roughly 27%. Sequencing used peripheral blood. The receptors derive from a human donor in a cohort sampled during active COVID-19.

V and J are TRBV6-6 and TRBJ2-7; 9 nucleotides line up with TRBD1. Germline loops: CDR1 MNHNY, CDR2 SVGAGI (reference sequence). V gave up 7 bases and J gave up 5 bases; unmatched junction bases: 6. This CDR3 contains 13 residues. CDR3 loop: CASTFRDRDEQYF. The CDR3 DNA reads TGTGCCAGCACCTTCCGGGACAGGGACGAGCAGTACTTC.

V is TRBV9 and J is TRBJ2-5, with 9 bases that match TRBD2. This CDR3 has 15 residues. V lost 2 bases, J lost 6 bases, and 8 bases stayed unmatched. Germline V gene data show CDR1 as SGDLS and CDR2 as YYNGEE. DNA for the CDR3: TGTGCCAGCAGCGTCATAGCGGGGGCACTACAGACCCAGTACTTC. Its protein is CASSVIAGALQTQYF. The variable domain in full, completed from reference TRBV9 and TRBJ2-5, reads DSGVTQTPKHLITATGQRVTLRCSPRSGDLSVYWYQQSLDQGLQFLIQYYNGEERAKGNILERFSAQQFPDLHSELNLSSLELGDSALYFCASSVIAGALQTQYFGPGTRLLVL.

This chain joins TRBV5-6 and TRBJ2-1; 12 positions agree with TRBD2. CDR1 and CDR2 from the germline V gene are SGHDT and YYEEEE. The CDR3 covers 16 residues. V was pared by 4 bases and J by 8 bases, with 10 bases of the junction left unmatched. The CDR3 region is CASSRPSGGARDEQFF. The CDR3 nucleotides are TGTGCCAGCAGCCGGCCTAGCGGGGGGGCCCGGGATGAGCAGTTCTTC.

This clone has a handful of counts. The chain has TRBV27 and TRBJ2-7; 9 bases fit TRBD1. The trim removed 6 bases at V and 2 bases at J, leaving 5 bases unmatched. The CDR3 has 14 amino acids. The germline CDR1 and CDR2 sequences are MNHEY and SMNVEV (reference sequence). CDR3 sequence (DNA): TGTGCCAGCAGCCGGACAGGGGCTGCCTACGAGCAGTACTTC. Amino acid sequence: CASSRTGAAYEQYF.

The chain has TRBV5-6 and TRBJ2-3, with 7 bases aligning to TRBD1. From germline, CDR1 is SGHDT and CDR2 YYEEEE. The CDR3 spans 16 residues. The V gene end was trimmed by 0 bases and the J gene end by 0 bases; junction bases not matched to a gene: 4. DNA of the CDR3: TGTGCCAGCAGCTTGGCAAGGGGGCGGAGCACAGATACGCAGTATTTT. Translated: CASSLARGRSTDTQYF.

The gene calls are TRBV30 and TRBJ1-2; 11 bases are shared with TRBD1. This CDR3 is built from 15 residues. Per the germline V gene, CDR1 is GTSNPN and CDR2 is SVGIG (reference sequence). V dropped 1 base and J dropped 2; count of bases not matched to a gene: 3. The CDR3: CAWSGGTGGNYGYTF. CDR3 DNA sequence: TGTGCCTGGAGTGGGGGGACAGGGGGAAACTATGGCTACACCTTC.

The rearrangement uses TRBV3-1 (or the pseudogene TRBV3-2) and TRBJ1-2, with 9 bases matching TRBD1. The CDR3 loop spans 14 amino acids. The V segment lost 4 bases and the J segment 6 bases; nucleotides outside the gene matches: 6. Germline V gene sequence: CDR1 LGHDT, CDR2 YNNKEL (reference sequence). The CDR3 reads CASSRNRGRDGYTF. CDR3 nucleotides: TGTGCCAGCAGCCGTAACAGGGGGCGGGATGGCTACACCTTC.

The rearrangement joins TRBV20-1 to TRBJ2-7; 9 bases agree with TRBD1. V trimming: 3 bases; J trimming: 1 base; junction bases outside the gene matches: 7. Per germline, CDR1 DFQATT and CDR2 SNEGSKA (reference sequence). This CDR3 spans 15 amino acids. Here the CDR3 DNA reads TGCAGTGCTAGTAGGACAGGGGTAAAGTCCTACGAGCAGTACTTC. Encoded protein: CSASRTGVKSYEQYF.

This clone was recorded a few times. The chain is built from TRBV11-1 and TRBJ2-5; 7 bases fit TRBD1. CDR1 SGHAT and CDR2 FQDESV come from the germline V gene (reference sequence). J was trimmed by 1 base and V by 5 bases; bases with no gene match: 4. The CDR3 contains 14 residues. CDR3 residues: CASSPTGFQETQYF. The CDR3 DNA reads TGTGCCAGCAGCCCGACAGGGTTCCAAGAGACCCAGTACTTC.

This chain joins TRBV7-9 and TRBJ1-1, with a tentative D call TRBD1 (6 bases). Germline-derived CDR1 and CDR2 are SEHNR and FQNEAQ (reference sequence). The CDR3 runs to 13 residues. Between the trimmed V and J ends, which lost 6 bases and 1 base, there was a span of 9 bases. The CDR3 sequence: CASSGTSNTEAFF. The DNA of the CDR3 is TGTGCCAGCAGTGGGACATCGAACACTGAAGCTTTCTTT.